Each of the 17 T cell receptor beta chains below was sequenced from the same sample in a study of CD8 T cells in ankylosing spondylitis. In TCRdb, the 5' RACE reads were re-called with MiXCR into one record per CDR3 protein. Here the sample spans roughly 130,000 distinct CDR3 sequences, 7% to 10% being singletons. Sample: blood, either unsorted or a sorted T cell fraction (not recorded which). These receptors originate from a male donor with ankylosing spondylitis or in good health (not recorded which).

The table lists this clonotype with many counts. The gene calls are TRBV29-1 and TRBJ2-1, with unresolved D. V lost 3 bases and J 3 bases, leaving 9 bases between the germline ends. The CDR3 totals 13 residues. The germline V gene has CDR1 SQVTM and CDR2 ANQGSEA. The CDR3 nucleotides are TGCAGCGTTGACAGTCAGATCTACAATGAGCAGTTCTTC. Translating it yields CSVDSQIYNEQFF.

This clonotype was seen only a few times. This sequence joins TRBV18 and TRBJ2-7, with TRBD1 as a possible D gene (5 bases). CDR1 KGHSH and CDR2 LQKENI come from the germline V gene. Between the trimmed V and J ends, which lost 4 bases and 11 bases, there was a span of 18 bases. The CDR3 has 13 amino acids. The DNA for the CDR3 is TGTGCCAGCTCACTGGGGCCAGAGGAATGGAAGTACTTC. This sequence encodes CASSLGPEEWKYF.

Note on this clonotype: The CDR3 does not close with the conserved phenylalanine or tryptophan, likely indicating a read error. The chain employs TRBV7-2 and TRBJ2-1; the D call may be TRBD1 or TRBD2 (5 bases each). The CDR3 contains 15 residues. From germline, CDR1 is SGHTA and CDR2 FQGNSA. V lost 1 base and J lost 1, with 8 bases in between. CDR3 residues: CASSLVGVSYNEQFL. The CDR3 region has the DNA TGTGCCAGCAGCTTAGTGGGGGTTTCCTACAATGAGCAGTTCTTG.

The rearrangement joins TRBV29-1 to TRBJ2-3; 12 bases are shared with TRBD2. V was clipped by 6 bases and J by 3 bases; unmatched bases: 4. Germline V gives CDR1 SQVTM, CDR2 ANQGSEA. CDR3 length: 14 residues. The CDR3, as DNA: TGCAGCGTGACCGGACTAGCGGGAACAGATACGCAGTATTTT. As protein: CSVTGLAGTDTQYF.

For this clonotype: This may be a read error, as it is one base from a much larger clone. In DNA form, the CDR3 reads TGTGCCAGCAGGACTGGCGACAGGGCGTACCAGCAGTACTTC. It encodes CASRTGDRAYQQYF. V gene TRBV7-2 combines with J gene TRBJ2-7; TRBD1 agrees at 7 bases. Per germline, CDR1 SGHTA and CDR2 FQGNSA. There are 14 residues in the CDR3. V trimming: 6 bases; J trimming: 8 bases; junction bases outside the gene matches: 13.

This clonotype was detected many times. The V and J genes are TRBV20-1 and TRBJ1-2; tentatively, D is TRBD1 (6 bases). V shed 6 bases and J shed 4 bases, with 18 bases lying between them. CDR1 and CDR2 from the germline V gene are DFQATT and SNEGSKA (reference sequence). The CDR3 contains 14 residues. CDR3 sequence (DNA): TGCAGTGCACCTCACAGGGAAGGCGGCTATGGCTACACCTTC. Its translation is CSAPHREGGYGYTF.

The rearrangement uses TRBV20-1 and TRBJ2-7; maybe TRBD1 (6 bases). CDR3 length equals 14 residues. In germline, CDR1 is DFQATT, CDR2 SNEGSKA (reference sequence). Trimming took off 6 bases at V and 6 bases at J, with 21 bases between the two ends. CDR3 residues: CSAEGQLQFIEQYF. In DNA, the CDR3 is TGCAGTGCCGAGGGACAACTTCAATTTATCGAGCAGTACTTC.

This clonotype has just a few counts. This CDR3 reads CASSLGNSEQFF. The CDR3 DNA reads as TGCGCCAGCAGCTTGGGGAATTCGGAGCAGTTCTTC. The chain combines TRBV5-1 with TRBJ2-1; D ambiguous. CDR3 length: 12 residues. The V end lost 0 bases, the J end lost 10 bases, and 8 bases lay between the germline ends. Germline V gene lookup returns CDR1 SGHRS and CDR2 YFSETQ. Full variable domain (remainder filled in from reference TRBV5-1 and TRBJ2-1): KAGVTQTPRYLIKTRGQQVTLSCSPISGHRSVSWYQQTPGQGLQFLFEYFSETQRNKGNFPGRFSGRQFSNSRSEMNVSTLELGDSALYLCASSLGNSEQFFGPGTRLTVL.

There are many counts of this clonotype. The chain combines TRBV6-1 with TRBJ1-1, with D perhaps TRBD1 (6 bases). The V gene lost 6 bases and the J gene lost 1 base, with 12 bases spanning the gap. The CDR3 length is 14 residues. The germline gives CDR1 MNHNS, CDR2 SASEGT. CDR3 region: CASRSGTTNTEAFF. In nucleotides, the CDR3 is TGTGCCAGCAGGTCCGGGACAACGAACACTGAAGCTTTCTTT.

On this clonotype: A read error is possible here, since a much larger clone lies one base away. The rearrangement joins TRBV5-6 to TRBJ2-3, with D tentatively TRBD1 (5 bases). The V gene lost 3 bases and the J gene lost 0 bases, with 11 bases spanning the gap. CDR3 length: 15 residues. The germline gives CDR1 SGHDT, CDR2 YYEEEE. The CDR3 sequence: CASSYTGSSTDTQYF. As DNA, the CDR3 is TGTGCCAGCAGCTATACAGGTTCTAGCACAGATACGCAGTATTTT. The variable domain in full, with the rest retrieved from reference TRBV5-6 and TRBJ2-3, is DAGVTQSPTHLIKTRGQQVTLRCSPKSGHDTVSWYQQALGQGPQFIFQYYEEEERQRGNFPDRFSGHQFPNYSSELNVNALLLGDSALYLCASSYTGSSTDTQYFGPGTRLTVL.

This clonotype was picked up many times. This sequence joins TRBV9 and TRBJ2-7, with D possibly matching TRBD2 (5 bases). The V gene's germline CDR1 is SGDLS and CDR2 YYNGEE. The CDR3 covers 16 residues. Trimming shortened V by 4 bases and J by 4 bases, and 21 bases separated the two germline ends. The CDR3 nucleotides are TGTGCCAGCAGCAGTTCCCCCGAGGCTAGCCGATACGAGCAGTACTTC. Protein: CASSSSPEASRYEQYF.

This clonotype was seen repeatedly, ten times or more. This sequence joins TRBV5-1 and TRBJ1-1, with a weak D call TRBD1 (5 bases). The CDR3 is 12 residues long. Per germline, CDR1 SGHRS and CDR2 YFSETQ. Trimming took off 0 bases at V and 7 bases at J, with 7 bases between the two ends. The CDR3 loop is CASSLVDNEAFF. The CDR3 DNA follows: TGCGCCAGCAGCTTGGTGGACAATGAAGCTTTCTTT.

The genes are TRBV12-3 or TRBV12-4 and TRBJ1-5; D gene unclear. The V end was cut by 5 bases, the J end by 9 bases, with 20 bases between. The CDR3 consists of 15 residues. The CDR3: CASSPRWGGSSPQHF. The DNA of the CDR3 is TGTGCCAGCAGTCCCCGATGGGGAGGGTCTTCGCCCCAGCATTTT.

About this clonotype: This clone may be a read error of a much larger clone one base away. The CDR3 DNA follows: TGTGCCAGCAGTGGGACACCCCGTAACTCCTACGAGCAGTACTTC. It encodes CASSGTPRNSYEQYF. V usage is TRBV2 and J usage is TRBJ2-7, with D perhaps matching TRBD1 (5 bases). CDR1 SNHLY and CDR2 FYNNEI come from the germline V gene. CDR3 length: 15 amino acids. Trimming left V 4 bases short and J 0 bases short, with 13 bases between.

Here the CDR3 reads CASSPPTGGTEQYF. CDR3 sequence (DNA): TGTGCCAGCTCACCACCTACAGGGGGCACCGAGCAGTACTTC. This chain connects TRBV18 to TRBJ2-7; 9 bases agree with TRBD1. V was pared by 0 bases and J by 6 bases, with 3 bases of the junction left unmatched. The CDR3 extends over 14 amino acids. Germline CDR1 reads KGHSH; CDR2 reads LQKENI.

The table lists this clonotype with many counts. V is TRBV4-2 and J is TRBJ2-3; 9 positions agree with TRBD2. Germline CDR1 and CDR2: LGHNA and YNFKEQ. The V and J ends lost 1 base and 2 bases, in that order; junction bases with no gene match: 7. The CDR3 runs 17 residues. The CDR3, as DNA: TGTGCCAGCAGCCAAGGCTCGGGCGGGAGGGCCACAGATACGCAGTATTTT. It specifies CASSQGSGGRATDTQYF.

This clonotype was seen at least ten times. This chain joins TRBV7-3 and TRBJ2-1; 11 bases line up with TRBD2. Germline V CDR1 and CDR2: SGHTA, FQGTGA. V dropped 1 base and J dropped 6; count of bases not matched to a gene: 2. This CDR3 spans 15 amino acids. CDR3 DNA: TGTGCCAGCAGCTTAATAGCGGGAGGGGTCAATGAGCAGTTCTTC. Protein: CASSLIAGGVNEQFF.